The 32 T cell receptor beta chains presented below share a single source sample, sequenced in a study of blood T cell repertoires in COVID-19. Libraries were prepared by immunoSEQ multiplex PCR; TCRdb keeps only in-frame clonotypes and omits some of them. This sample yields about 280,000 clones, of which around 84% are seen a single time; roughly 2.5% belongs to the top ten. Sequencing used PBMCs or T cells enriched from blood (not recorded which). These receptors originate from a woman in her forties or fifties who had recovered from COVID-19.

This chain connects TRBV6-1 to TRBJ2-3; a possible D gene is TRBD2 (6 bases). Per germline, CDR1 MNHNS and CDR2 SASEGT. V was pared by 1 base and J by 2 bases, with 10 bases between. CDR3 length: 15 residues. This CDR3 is CASSEVLADTDTQYF. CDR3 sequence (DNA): TGTGCCAGCAGTGAAGTACTAGCCGACACAGATACGCAGTATTTT.

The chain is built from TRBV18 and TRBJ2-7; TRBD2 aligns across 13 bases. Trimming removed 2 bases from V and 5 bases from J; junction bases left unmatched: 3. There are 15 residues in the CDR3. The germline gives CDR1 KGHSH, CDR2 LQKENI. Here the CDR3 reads CASSPGLAGEDEQYF. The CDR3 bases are TGTGCCAGCTCACCAGGACTAGCGGGAGAGGACGAGCAGTACTTC. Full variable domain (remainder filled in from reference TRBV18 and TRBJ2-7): NAGVMQNPRHLVRRRGQEARLRCSPMKGHSHVYWYRQLPEEGLKFMVYLQKENIIDESGMPKERFSAEFPKEGPSILRIQQVVRGDSAAYFCASSPGLAGEDEQYFGPGTRLTVT.

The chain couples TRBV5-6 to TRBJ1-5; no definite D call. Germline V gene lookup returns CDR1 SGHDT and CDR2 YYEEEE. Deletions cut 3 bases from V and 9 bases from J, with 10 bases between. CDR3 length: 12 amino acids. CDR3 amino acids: CASSSGMRPQHF. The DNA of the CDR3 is TGTGCCAGCAGCTCGGGGATGCGGCCCCAGCATTTT.

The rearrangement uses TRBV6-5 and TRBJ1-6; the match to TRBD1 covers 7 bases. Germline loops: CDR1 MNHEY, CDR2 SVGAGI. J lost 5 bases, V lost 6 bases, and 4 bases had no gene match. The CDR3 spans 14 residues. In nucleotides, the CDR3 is TGTGCCAGCAGCAAACAGGGGAATAATTCACCCCTCCACTTT. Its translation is CASSKQGNNSPLHF.

The CDR3: CASSQIGQGSGQYF. The CDR3 region has the DNA TGCGCCAGCAGCCAAATAGGACAGGGTAGCGGGCAGTACTTC. This chain uses TRBV5-1 with TRBJ2-7; TRBD1 matches at 8 bases. The CDR3 has 14 residues. The germline CDR1 and CDR2 sequences are SGHRS and YFSETQ. J gave up 9 bases and V 4 bases, and 12 bases lay outside the gene matches. Full variable domain (rest looked up from reference TRBV5-1 and TRBJ2-7): KAGVTQTPRYLIKTRGQQVTLSCSPISGHRSVSWYQQTPGQGLQFLFEYFSETQRNKGNFPGRFSGRQFSNSRSEMNVSTLELGDSALYLCASSQIGQGSGQYFGPGTRLTVT.

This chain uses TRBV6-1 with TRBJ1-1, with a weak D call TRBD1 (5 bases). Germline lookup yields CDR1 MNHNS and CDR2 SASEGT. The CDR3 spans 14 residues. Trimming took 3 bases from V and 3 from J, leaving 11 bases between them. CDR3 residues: CASSDVAGDTEAFF. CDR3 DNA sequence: TGTGCCAGCAGTGATGTCGCGGGGGACACTGAAGCTTTCTTT.

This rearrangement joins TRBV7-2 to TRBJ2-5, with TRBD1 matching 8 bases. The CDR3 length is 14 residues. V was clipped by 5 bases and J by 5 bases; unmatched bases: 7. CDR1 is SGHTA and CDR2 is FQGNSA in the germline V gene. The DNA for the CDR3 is TGTGCCAGCAGCATCAGGACAGGGATGGAGACCCAGTACTTC. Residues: CASSIRTGMETQYF.

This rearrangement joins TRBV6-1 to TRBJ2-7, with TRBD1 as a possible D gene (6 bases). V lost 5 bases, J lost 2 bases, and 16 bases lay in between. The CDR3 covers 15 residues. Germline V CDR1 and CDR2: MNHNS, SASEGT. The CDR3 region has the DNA TGTGCCAGCAGTAACGGACAGAAGGCGGCCTACGAGCAGTACTTC. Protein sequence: CASSNGQKAAYEQYF.

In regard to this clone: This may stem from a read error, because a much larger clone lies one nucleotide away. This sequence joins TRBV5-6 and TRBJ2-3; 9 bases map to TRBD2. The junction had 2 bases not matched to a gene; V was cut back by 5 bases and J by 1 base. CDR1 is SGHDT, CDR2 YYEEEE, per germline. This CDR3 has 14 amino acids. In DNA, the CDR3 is TGTGCCAGCAGTGTAGCGGGGGGCACAGATACGCAGTATTTT. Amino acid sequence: CASSVAGGTDTQYF.

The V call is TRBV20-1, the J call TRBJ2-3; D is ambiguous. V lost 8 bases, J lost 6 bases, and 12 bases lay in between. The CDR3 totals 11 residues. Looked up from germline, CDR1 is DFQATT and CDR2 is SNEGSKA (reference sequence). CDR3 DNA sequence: TGCAGTACCTCTCACGGGGATACGCAGTATTTT. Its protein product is CSTSHGDTQYF.

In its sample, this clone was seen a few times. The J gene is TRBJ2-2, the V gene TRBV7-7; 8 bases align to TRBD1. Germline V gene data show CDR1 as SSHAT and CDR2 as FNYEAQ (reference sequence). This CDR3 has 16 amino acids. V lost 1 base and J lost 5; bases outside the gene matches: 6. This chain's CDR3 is CASSLVGTGETGELFF. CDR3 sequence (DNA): TGTGCCAGCAGCTTAGTGGGGACAGGAGAGACCGGGGAGCTGTTTTTT.

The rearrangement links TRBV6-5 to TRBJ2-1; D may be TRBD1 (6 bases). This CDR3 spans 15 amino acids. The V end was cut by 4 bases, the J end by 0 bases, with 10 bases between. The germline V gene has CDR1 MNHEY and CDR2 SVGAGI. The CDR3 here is CASSFRQASYNEQFF. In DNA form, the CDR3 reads TGTGCCAGCAGTTTTCGACAGGCCTCCTACAATGAGCAGTTCTTC.

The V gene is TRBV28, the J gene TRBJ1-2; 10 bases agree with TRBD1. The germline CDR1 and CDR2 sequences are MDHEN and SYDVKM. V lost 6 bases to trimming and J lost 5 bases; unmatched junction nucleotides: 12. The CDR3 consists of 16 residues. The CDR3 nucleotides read TGTGCCAGCAGGGGGACAGGGGACAGAGGATTTTATGGCTACACCTTC. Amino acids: CASRGTGDRGFYGYTF.

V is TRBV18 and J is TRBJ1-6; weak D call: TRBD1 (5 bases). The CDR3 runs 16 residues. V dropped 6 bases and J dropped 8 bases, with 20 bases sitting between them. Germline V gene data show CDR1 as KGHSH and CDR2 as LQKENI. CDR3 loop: CASSPRTAGGDSPLHF. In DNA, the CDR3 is TGTGCCAGCTCGCCCCGGACTGCGGGGGGGGATTCACCCCTCCACTTT.

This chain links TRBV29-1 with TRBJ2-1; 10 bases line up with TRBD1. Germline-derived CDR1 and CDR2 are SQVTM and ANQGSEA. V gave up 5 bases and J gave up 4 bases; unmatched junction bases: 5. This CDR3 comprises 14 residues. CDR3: CSVRDRGGYNEQFF. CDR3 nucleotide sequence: TGCAGCGTTAGGGACAGGGGAGGGTACAATGAGCAGTTCTTC.

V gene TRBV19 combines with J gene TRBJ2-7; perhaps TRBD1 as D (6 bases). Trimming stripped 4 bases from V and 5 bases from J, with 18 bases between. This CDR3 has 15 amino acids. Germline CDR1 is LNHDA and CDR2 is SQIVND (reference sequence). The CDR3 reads CASSKGVSYSDEQYF. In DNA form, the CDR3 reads TGTGCCAGTAGTAAGGGGGTGAGTTATTCGGACGAGCAGTACTTC.

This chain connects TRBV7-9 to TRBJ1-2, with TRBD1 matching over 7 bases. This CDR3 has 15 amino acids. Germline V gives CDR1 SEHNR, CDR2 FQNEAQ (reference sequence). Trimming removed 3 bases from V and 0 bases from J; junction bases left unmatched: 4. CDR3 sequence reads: CASSFVQGANYGYTF. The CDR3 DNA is TGTGCCAGCAGCTTCGTGCAGGGGGCTAACTATGGCTACACCTTC.

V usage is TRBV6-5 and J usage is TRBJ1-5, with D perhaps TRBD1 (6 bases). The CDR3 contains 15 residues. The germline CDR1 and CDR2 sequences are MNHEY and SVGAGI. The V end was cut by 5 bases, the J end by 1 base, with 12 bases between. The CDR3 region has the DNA TGTGCCAGCAGTAACAGGGCTACGAGCAATCAGCCCCAGCATTTT. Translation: CASSNRATSNQPQHF.

The CDR3 reads CASSYSEGTGIEKLFF. The DNA for the CDR3 is TGTGCCAGCAGTTACTCGGAAGGGACAGGGATTGAAAAACTGTTTTTT. The V and J genes are TRBV6-5 and TRBJ1-4; 9 bases align to TRBD1. CDR1 and CDR2 from the germline V gene are MNHEY and SVGAGI. The CDR3 has 16 amino acids. V lost 0 bases, J lost 7 bases, and 6 bases stayed unmatched.

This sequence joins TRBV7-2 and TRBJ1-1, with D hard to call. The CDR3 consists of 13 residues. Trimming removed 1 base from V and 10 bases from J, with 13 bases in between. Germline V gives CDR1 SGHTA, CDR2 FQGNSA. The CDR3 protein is CASSLEDLGRAFF. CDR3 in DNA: TGTGCCAGCAGCTTAGAAGATCTTGGGAGAGCTTTCTTT.

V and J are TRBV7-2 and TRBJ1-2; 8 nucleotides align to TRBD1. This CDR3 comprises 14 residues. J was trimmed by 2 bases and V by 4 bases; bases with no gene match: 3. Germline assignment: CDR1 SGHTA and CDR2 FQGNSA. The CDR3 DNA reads TGTGCCAGCAGCTACAGGGGGGGGAACTATGGCTACACCTTC. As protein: CASSYRGGNYGYTF.

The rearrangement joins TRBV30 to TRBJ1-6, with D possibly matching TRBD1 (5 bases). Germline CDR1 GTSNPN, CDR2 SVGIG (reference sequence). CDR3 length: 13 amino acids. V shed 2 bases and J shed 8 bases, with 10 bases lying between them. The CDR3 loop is CAWSKGFDSPLHF. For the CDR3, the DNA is TGTGCCTGGAGTAAGGGGTTTGATTCACCCCTCCACTTT.

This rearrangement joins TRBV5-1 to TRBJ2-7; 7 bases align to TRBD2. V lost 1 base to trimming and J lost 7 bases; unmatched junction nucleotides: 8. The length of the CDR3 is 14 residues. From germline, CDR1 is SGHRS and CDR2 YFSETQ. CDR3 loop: CASSLMGRAVEQYF. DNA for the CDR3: TGCGCCAGCAGCTTGATGGGGAGGGCCGTAGAGCAGTACTTC. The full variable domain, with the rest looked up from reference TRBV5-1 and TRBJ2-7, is KAGVTQTPRYLIKTRGQQVTLSCSPISGHRSVSWYQQTPGQGLQFLFEYFSETQRNKGNFPGRFSGRQFSNSRSEMNVSTLELGDSALYLCASSLMGRAVEQYFGPGTRLTVT.

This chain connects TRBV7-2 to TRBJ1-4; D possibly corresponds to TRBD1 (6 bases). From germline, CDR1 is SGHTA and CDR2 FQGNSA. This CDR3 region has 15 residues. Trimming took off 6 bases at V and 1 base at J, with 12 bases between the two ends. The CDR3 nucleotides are TGTGCCAGCAGTTGGGGGGGCAGAACTAATGAAAAACTGTTTTTT. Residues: CASSWGGRTNEKLFF.

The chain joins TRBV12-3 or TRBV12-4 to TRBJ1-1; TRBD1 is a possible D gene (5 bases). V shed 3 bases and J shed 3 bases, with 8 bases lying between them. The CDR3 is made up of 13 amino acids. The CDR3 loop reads CASSFLGDTEAFF. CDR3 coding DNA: TGTGCCAGCAGTTTCTTAGGGGACACTGAAGCTTTCTTT.

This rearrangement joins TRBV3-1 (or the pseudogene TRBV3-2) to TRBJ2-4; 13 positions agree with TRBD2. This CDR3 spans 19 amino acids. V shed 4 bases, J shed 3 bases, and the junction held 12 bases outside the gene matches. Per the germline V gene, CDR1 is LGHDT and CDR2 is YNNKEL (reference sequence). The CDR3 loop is CASSLWGLAGTRNKNIQYF. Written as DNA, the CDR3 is TGTGCCAGCAGCCTATGGGGACTAGCGGGGACCCGGAACAAAAACATTCAGTACTTC.

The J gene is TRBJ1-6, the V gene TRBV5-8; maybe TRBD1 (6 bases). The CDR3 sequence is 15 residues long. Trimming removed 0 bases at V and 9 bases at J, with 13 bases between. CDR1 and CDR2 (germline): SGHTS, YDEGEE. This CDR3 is CASSLGQAAISPLHF. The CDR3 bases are TGTGCCAGCAGCTTGGGACAGGCGGCTATTTCACCCCTCCACTTT.

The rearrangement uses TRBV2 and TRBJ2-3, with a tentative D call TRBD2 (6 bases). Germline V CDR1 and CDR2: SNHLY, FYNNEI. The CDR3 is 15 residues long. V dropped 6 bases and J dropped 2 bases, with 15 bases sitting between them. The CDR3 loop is CASRGLAGPTDTQYF. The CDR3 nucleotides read TGTGCCAGCAGGGGTTTGGCGGGGCCCACAGATACGCAGTATTTT. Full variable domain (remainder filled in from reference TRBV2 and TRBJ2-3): EPEVTQTPSHQVTQMGQEVILRCVPISNHLYFYWYRQILGQKVEFLVSFYNNEISEKSEIFDDQFSVERPDGSNFTLKIRSTKLEDSAMYFCASRGLAGPTDTQYFGPGTRLTVL.

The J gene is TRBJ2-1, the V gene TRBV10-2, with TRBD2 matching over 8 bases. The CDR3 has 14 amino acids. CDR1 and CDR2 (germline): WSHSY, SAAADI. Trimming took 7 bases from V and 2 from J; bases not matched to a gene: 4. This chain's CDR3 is CASTRGGTYNEQFF. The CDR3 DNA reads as TGCGCCAGCACCCGGGGGGGAACCTACAATGAGCAGTTCTTC.

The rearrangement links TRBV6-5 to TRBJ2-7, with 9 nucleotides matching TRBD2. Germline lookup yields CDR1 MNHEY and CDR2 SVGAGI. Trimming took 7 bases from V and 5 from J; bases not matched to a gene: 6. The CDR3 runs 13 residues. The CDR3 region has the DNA TGTGCCAGCAATATGGGACTAGCCCACGAGCAGTACTTC. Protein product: CASNMGLAHEQYF.

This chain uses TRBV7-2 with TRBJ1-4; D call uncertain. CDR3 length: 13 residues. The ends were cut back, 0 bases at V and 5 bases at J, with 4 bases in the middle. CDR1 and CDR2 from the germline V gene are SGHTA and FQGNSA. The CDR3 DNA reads TGTGCCAGCAGCTTAGCGCGGAATGAAAAACTGTTTTTT. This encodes CASSLARNEKLFF.

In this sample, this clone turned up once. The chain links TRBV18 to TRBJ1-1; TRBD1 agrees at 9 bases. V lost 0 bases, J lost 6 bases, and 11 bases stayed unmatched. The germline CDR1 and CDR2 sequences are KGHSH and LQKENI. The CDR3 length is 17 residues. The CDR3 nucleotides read TGTGCCAGCTCACCACCTCTCGGACAGGGGAGAAGGGCTGAAGCTTTCTTT. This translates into CASSPPLGQGRRAEAFF.